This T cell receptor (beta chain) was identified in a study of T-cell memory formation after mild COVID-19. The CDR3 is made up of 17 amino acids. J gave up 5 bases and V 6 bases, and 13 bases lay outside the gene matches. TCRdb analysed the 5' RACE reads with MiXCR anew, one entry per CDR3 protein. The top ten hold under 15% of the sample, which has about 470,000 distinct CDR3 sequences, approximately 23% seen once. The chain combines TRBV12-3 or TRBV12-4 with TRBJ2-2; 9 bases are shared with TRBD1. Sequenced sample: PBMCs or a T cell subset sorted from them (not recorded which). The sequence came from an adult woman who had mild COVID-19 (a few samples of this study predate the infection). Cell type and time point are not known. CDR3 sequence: CASSPYGQGTRTGELFF. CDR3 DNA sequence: TGTGCCAGCAGCCCCTATGGACAGGGGACACGGACCGGGGAGCTGTTTTTT.